This entry features one TCR beta chain sequence. Germline CDR1 and CDR2: SGDLS and YYNGEE. This CDR3 has 16 residues. With 4 bases removed from V and 0 bases from J, the gap between germline ends came to 14 bases. In the original workflow: Estimation of nucleated cell counts was performed using reference gene primer amplification. Repertoires were generated with immunoSEQ multiplex PCR, while TCRdb's copy carries only in-frame clones and drops some. For V, J and clone size, that table is used; D and trimming come from the DNA. The sample gives around 210,000 clones, roughly 85% of which show up once; roughly 4.6% is in the top ten. One Seattle source followed patients from active infection through their disease course. The data stem from a study of blood T cell repertoires in COVID-19. Study as a whole: Sample material is recorded as cDNA or gDNA derived from T cells, B-cell-depleted T cells, or PBMCs.

The genes are TRBV9 and TRBJ1-3; no reliable D call. This sequence was found in a man aged 45-65 years with COVID-19, enrolled during active disease. Sample: peripheral blood. As DNA, the CDR3 is TGTGCCAGCAGCCCCGTAGGAGGGAACTCTGGAAACACCATATATTTT. This encodes CASSPVGGNSGNTIYF.